The 5 T cell receptor beta chains below all came from one sample that was sequenced in a study of PD-1 blockade in classical Hodgkin lymphoma. Profiling relied on immunoSEQ multiplex PCR, and the TCRdb table lists in-frame clones only, not all of them. This sample has about 97,000 clones, with approximately 80% found just once. Every patient was affected by relapse after autologous stem cell transplantation, while exposure to brentuximab vedotin was not uniform. Sequenced material: peripheral blood mononuclear cells (PBMCs), taken at baseline. All receptors come from a human donor with classical Hodgkin lymphoma.

The genes are TRBV7-2 and TRBJ2-7, with D possibly being TRBD1 (6 bases). The germline V gene encodes CDR1 SGHTA and CDR2 FQGNSA. V was cut by 4 bases and J by 2 bases, with 15 bases left in between. This CDR3 has 15 residues. The CDR3 reads CASSSVAGDPYEQYF. The CDR3 coding sequence is TGTGCCAGCAGCTCGGTGGCAGGGGACCCCTACGAGCAGTACTTC.

This chain uses TRBV6-6 with TRBJ2-1, with D tentatively TRBD1 (6 bases). Trimming stripped 5 bases from V and 0 bases from J, with 11 bases between. The germline gives CDR1 MNHNY, CDR2 SVGAGI (reference sequence). The CDR3 contains 15 residues. The CDR3 DNA reads TGTGCCAGCAGTAACACAGGGAGCTCCTACAATGAGCAGTTCTTC. Its translation: CASSNTGSSYNEQFF.

The chain couples TRBV5-1 to TRBJ2-1; TRBD2 is a possible D gene (5 bases). Germline loops: CDR1 SGHRS, CDR2 YFSETQ. Trimming shortened V by 0 bases and J by 4 bases, and 11 bases separated the two germline ends. The CDR3 runs 15 residues. DNA of the CDR3: TGCGCCAGCAGCTTGGCCGGGGTAGCGTACAATGAGCAGTTCTTC. The encoded protein is CASSLAGVAYNEQFF. The full variable domain, rest sourced from reference TRBV5-1 and TRBJ2-1, is KAGVTQTPRYLIKTRGQQVTLSCSPISGHRSVSWYQQTPGQGLQFLFEYFSETQRNKGNFPGRFSGRQFSNSRSEMNVSTLELGDSALYLCASSLAGVAYNEQFFGPGTRLTVL.

As regards this clone: The same CDR3 arises from other DNA sequences in this sample as well. J is TRBJ2-7 and V is TRBV5-1, with D possibly matching TRBD2 (6 bases). V lost 2 bases, J lost 2 bases, and 20 bases lay in between. Looked up from germline, CDR1 is SGHRS and CDR2 is YFSETQ. The CDR3 has 17 residues. Written as DNA, the CDR3 is TGCGCCAGCAGCTTAAACACGGGGCTAGCGACAACCTACGAGCAGTACTTC. It translates to CASSLNTGLATTYEQYF.

The chain couples TRBV10-1 to TRBJ2-5; perhaps TRBD2 as D (6 bases). CDR1 is WNHNN, CDR2 SYGVQD, per germline (reference sequence). CDR3 size: 15 residues. Trimming removed 0 bases at V and 0 bases at J, with 8 bases between. Here the CDR3 DNA reads TGCGCCAGCAGTGAGTCGGGGGGTCACCAAGAGACCCAGTACTTC. Its translation is CASSESGGHQETQYF.